The TCR beta chain described here comes from a study of blood T cell repertoires in COVID-19. Study as a whole: The cDNA or gDNA used as material had been derived from T cells, B-cell-depleted T cells, or PBMCs.

Method: immunoSEQ multiplex PCR; TCRdb's copy keeps in-frame clones and lacks some. The sample records 250,000 or so clones, approximately 86% being singletons. Germline CDR1 MNHEY, CDR2 SVGAGI. Germline trimming cut 4 bases from V and 0 bases from J; bases unmatched to any gene: 5. This CDR3 has 15 residues. J is TRBJ1-1 and V is TRBV6-5; 7 nucleotides line up with TRBD1. The sample consisted of peripheral blood. The sequence came from a woman aged 70-85 years with active or convalescent COVID-19. CDR3 sequence: CASSSRDSVNTEAFF. In nucleotides, the CDR3 is TGTGCCAGCAGTTCGAGGGACAGCGTGAACACTGAAGCTTTCTTT.